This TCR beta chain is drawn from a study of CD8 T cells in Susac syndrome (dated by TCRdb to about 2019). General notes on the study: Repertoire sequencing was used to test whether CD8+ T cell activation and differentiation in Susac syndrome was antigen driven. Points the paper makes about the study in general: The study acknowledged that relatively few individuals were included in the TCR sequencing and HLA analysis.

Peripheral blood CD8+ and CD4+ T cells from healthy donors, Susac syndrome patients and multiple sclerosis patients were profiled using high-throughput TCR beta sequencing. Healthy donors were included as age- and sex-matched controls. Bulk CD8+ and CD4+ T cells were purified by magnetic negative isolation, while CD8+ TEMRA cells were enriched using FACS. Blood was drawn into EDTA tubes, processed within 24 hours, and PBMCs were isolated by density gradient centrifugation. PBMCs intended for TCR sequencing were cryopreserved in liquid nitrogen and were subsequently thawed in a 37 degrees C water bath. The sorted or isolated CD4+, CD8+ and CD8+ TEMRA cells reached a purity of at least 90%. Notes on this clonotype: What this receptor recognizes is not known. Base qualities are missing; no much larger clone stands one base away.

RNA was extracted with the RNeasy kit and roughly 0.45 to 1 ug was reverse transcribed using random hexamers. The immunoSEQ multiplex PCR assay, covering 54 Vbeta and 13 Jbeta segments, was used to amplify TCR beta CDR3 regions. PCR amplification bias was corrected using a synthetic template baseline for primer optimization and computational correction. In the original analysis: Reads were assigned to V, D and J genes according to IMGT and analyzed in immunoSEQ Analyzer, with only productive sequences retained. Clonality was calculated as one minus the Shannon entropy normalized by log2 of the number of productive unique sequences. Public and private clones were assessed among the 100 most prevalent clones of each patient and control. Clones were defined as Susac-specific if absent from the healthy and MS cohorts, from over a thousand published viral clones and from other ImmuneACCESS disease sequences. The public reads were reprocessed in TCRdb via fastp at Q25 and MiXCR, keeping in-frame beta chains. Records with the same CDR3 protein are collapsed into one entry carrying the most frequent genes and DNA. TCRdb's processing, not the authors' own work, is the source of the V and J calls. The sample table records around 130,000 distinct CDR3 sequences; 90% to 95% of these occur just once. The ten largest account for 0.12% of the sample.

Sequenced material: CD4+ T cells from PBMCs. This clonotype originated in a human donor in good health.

The CDR3 in this case is CASSYRDRATEAFF. The nucleotide sequence is given as TGTGCCAGCAGCTACAGGGACAGGGCTACTGAAGCTTTCTTT. The rearranged chain carries TRBV7-2 and TRBJ1-1, with TRBD1 matching 9 junction bases. Ends trimmed: V by 4 bases, J by 5 bases; bases unmatched to a gene: 5. There are 14 amino acids in the CDR3, from cysteine to phenylalanine inclusive. Just the 42-base CDR3 DNA is kept, in frame starting at base 1. Taken from the germline V gene, the CDR1 and CDR2 loops are SGHTA and FQGNSA.